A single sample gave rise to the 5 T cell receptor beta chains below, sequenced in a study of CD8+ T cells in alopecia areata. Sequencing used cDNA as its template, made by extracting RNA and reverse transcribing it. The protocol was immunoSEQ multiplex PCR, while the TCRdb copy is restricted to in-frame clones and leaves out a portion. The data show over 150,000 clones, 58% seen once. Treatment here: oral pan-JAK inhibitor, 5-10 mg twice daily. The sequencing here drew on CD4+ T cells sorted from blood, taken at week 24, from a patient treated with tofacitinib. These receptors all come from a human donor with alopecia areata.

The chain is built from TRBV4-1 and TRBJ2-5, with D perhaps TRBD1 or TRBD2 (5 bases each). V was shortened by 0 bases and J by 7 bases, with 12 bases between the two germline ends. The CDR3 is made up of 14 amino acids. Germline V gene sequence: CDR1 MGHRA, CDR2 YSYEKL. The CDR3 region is CASSQDRTRGTQYF. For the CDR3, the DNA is TGCGCCAGCAGCCAAGATCGAACTAGGGGGACCCAGTACTTC.

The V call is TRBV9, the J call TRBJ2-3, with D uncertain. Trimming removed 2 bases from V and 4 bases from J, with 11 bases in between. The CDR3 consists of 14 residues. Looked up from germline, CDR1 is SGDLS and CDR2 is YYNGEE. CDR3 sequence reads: CASSVQSGSDTQYF. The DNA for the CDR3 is TGTGCCAGCAGCGTTCAGTCGGGTTCAGATACGCAGTATTTT.

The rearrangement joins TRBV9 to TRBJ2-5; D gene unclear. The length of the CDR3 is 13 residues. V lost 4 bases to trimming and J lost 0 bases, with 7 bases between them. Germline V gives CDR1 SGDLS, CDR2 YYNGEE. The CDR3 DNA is TGTGCCAGCAGCAGGACGTACCAAGAGACCCAGTACTTC. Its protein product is CASSRTYQETQYF.

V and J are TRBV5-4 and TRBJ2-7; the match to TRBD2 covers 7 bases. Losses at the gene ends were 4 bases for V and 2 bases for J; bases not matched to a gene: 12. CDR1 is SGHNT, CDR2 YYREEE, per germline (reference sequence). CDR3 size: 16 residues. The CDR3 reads CASSAGVRGTPYEQYF. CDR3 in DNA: TGTGCCAGCAGCGCGGGGGTTCGAGGGACGCCCTACGAGCAGTACTTC.

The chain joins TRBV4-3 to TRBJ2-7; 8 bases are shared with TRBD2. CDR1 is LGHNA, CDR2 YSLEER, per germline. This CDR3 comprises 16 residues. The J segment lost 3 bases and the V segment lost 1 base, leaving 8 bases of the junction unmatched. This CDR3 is CASSQVVGSGVYEQYF. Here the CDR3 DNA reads TGCGCCAGCAGCCAAGTTGTCGGTAGCGGGGTCTACGAGCAGTACTTC.